The rows below give T cell receptor beta chains drawn from one sample of a study of regulatory T cells in long-lasting Graves disease. TCRdb redid the calling of the multiplex PCR reads with MiXCR, one entry per CDR3 protein. The sample includes about 540,000 distinct CDR3 sequences, roughly 13% of them seen just once. The sample also formed part of further work on T cells in Graves' hyperthyroidism and ophthalmopathy.

The source was peripheral blood mononuclear cells (PBMCs), collected at new diagnosis, from a patient treated with antithyroid drugs. The receptors originated from a man in his thirties or forties with Graves disease. CDR3s include the opening cysteine and the closing phenylalanine or tryptophan. The D gene is left open where the match is weak. Only part of the rows carry a size: once, few, many, or a class if the clone is expanded.

clone_size,d_call,j_call,v_call,cdr3_nt,cdr3_aa
many,NA,TRBJ1-4,TRBV19,TGTGCCAGTAGTATAGTGGTCGGGGACGGGAATGAAAAACTGTTTTTT,CASSIVVGDGNEKLFF
NA,NA,TRBJ2-1,TRBV4-1,TGCGCCAGCAGCCAAGCTCAATGGGATGAGCAGTTCTTC,CASSQAQWDEQFF
few,NA,TRBJ1-5,TRBV12-3/TRBV12-4,TGTGCCAGCAGCCTCAGGGGAAATAGCAATCAGCCCCAGCATTTT,CASSLRGNSNQPQHF
many,TRBD1,TRBJ1-4,TRBV12-3/TRBV12-4,TGTGCCAGCAGTGCCCACAGGGGAATCAATGAAAAACTGTTTTTT,CASSAHRGINEKLFF
NA,NA,TRBJ1-2,TRBV28,TGTGCCAGCAGTTACTCCTCTTGGCAGGGGTTCTATGGCTACACCTTC,CASSYSSWQGFYGYTF
many,TRBD2,TRBJ2-5,TRBV7-8,TGTGCCAGCAGCCCCCCTAGCGGAATCCAAGAGACCCAGTACTTC,CASSPPSGIQETQYF
NA,TRBD2,TRBJ2-3,TRBV2,TGTGCCAGCAGTGTTGGCGGGAGGGCCGCCACAGATACGCAGTATTTT,CASSVGGRAATDTQYF
many,TRBD2,TRBJ2-1,TRBV2,TGTGCCAGCAGGCTAGCGGGAGGGCAAGTAAATGAGCAGTTCTTC,CASRLAGGQVNEQFF
many,NA,TRBJ1-3,TRBV29-1,TGCAGCGTTGTTTCAGGGGCTGGAAACACCATATATTTT,CSVVSGAGNTIYF
few,NA,TRBJ1-5,TRBV5-8,TGTGCCAGCAGCTTGGATCTTAGGAACCCCTCATGGCAGCCCCAGCATTTT,CASSLDLRNPSWQPQHF
many,NA,TRBJ2-3,TRBV12-3/TRBV12-4,TGTGCCAGCAGCCCGGGGACTTACACAGATACGCAGTATTTT,CASSPGTYTDTQYF
NA,NA,TRBJ2-1,TRBV7-9,TGTGCCAGCAACACGGGGCTACGGTACAATGAGCAGTTCTTC,CASNTGLRYNEQFF
NA,TRBD1,TRBJ2-7,TRBV7-2,TGTGCCAGCAGCTTGGAACAGGGGGCGGGAGAGCAGTACTTC,CASSLEQGAGEQYF
NA,NA,TRBJ2-1,TRBV6-5,TGTGCCAGCAGTTACTCGTACGGCCAGGGCGAGCGGAGGACTGACTACAATGAGCAGTTCTTC,CASSYSYGQGERRTDYNEQFF
few,NA,TRBJ1-4,TRBV5-5,TGTGCCAGCAGGGTCGAGCAGCACAGGGCGCGGCATGAAAAACTGTTTTTT,CASRVEQHRARHEKLFF
many,TRBD1,TRBJ1-3,TRBV5-1,TGCGCCAGCAGCCCCAGGGGGAACACCATATATTTT,CASSPRGNTIYF
few,NA,TRBJ1-5,TRBV27,TGTGCCAGCAGTCCCTCTTATGGCAATCAGCCCCAGCATTTT,CASSPSYGNQPQHF
many,TRBD2,TRBJ2-3,TRBV29-1,TGCAGCGTTGAAGAGGTAGCGGGAAGCACAGATACGCAGTATTTT,CSVEEVAGSTDTQYF
few,NA,TRBJ2-5,TRBV20-1,TGCAGTGCTAGAGAAGGGACAATGCAAGAGACCCAGTACTTC,CSAREGTMQETQYF
many,NA,TRBJ1-3,TRBV27,TGTGCCAGCAGTAGTACGATCCCTCGGGGTGTGACTGGAAACACCATATATTTT,CASSSTIPRGVTGNTIYF
many,NA,TRBJ1-1,TRBV2,TGTGCCAGCAGCGCACAGGTGAACACTGAAGCTTTCTTT,CASSAQVNTEAFF
few,NA,TRBJ1-6,TRBV5-1,TGCGCCAGCAGGGAACAGGGACTAAATTCACCCCTCCACTTT,CASREQGLNSPLHF
NA,NA,TRBJ2-3,TRBV29-1,TGCAGCGGTATGGACAGCACAGATACGCAGTATTTT,CSGMDSTDTQYF
many,NA,TRBJ1-1,TRBV12-3/TRBV12-4,TGTGCCAGCAGCCAGGGGCCCACTGAAGCTTTCTTT,CASSQGPTEAFF
many,TRBD2,TRBJ2-1,TRBV20-1,TGCAGTATGACTAGCGGGAGAGGGGATAGGGATGAGCAGTTCTTC,CSMTSGRGDRDEQFF
many,NA,TRBJ2-3,TRBV28,TGTGCCCGGAACAGGGTGACAGATACGCAGTATTTT,CARNRVTDTQYF
NA,TRBD1,TRBJ2-6,TRBV24-1,TGTGCCACCAGTGATGTGGACAGGGCCCTCTCTTTC,CATSDVDRALSF
NA,NA,TRBJ2-5,TRBV6-5,TGTGCCAGCAGTTCGTTGGGAAGGCCCATCGAGACCCAGTACTTC,CASSSLGRPIETQYF
few,NA,TRBJ2-2,TRBV7-3,NA,CASSLKRLGTGGELFF
many,NA,TRBJ2-3,TRBV6-1,TGTGCCAGCGCAGAAATCGAGAGGAGCGGAGATACGCAGTATTTT,CASAEIERSGDTQYF
NA,TRBD2,TRBJ2-5,TRBV25-1,TGTGCCAGCAGACCAGCGGGAGGGTCGGAGACCCAGTACTTC,CASRPAGGSETQYF
NA,NA,TRBJ1-2,TRBV2,TGTGCCAGCAGAGGAGGACAGACCTATGGGGGCTACACCTTC,CASRGGQTYGGYTF
few,NA,TRBJ2-1,TRBV18,TGTGCCAGCCCAACCCCGGAGGATGAGCAGTTCTTC,CASPTPEDEQFF
NA,NA,TRBJ1-5,TRBV19,TGTGCCAGTAGTATAAACTTCAATCAGCCCCAGCATTTT,CASSINFNQPQHF
few,TRBD2,TRBJ2-5,TRBV7-9,TGTGCCAGCAGCTTAGTGATTGCGGGGGAGGCCCAGTACTTC,CASSLVIAGEAQYF
many,NA,TRBJ2-1,TRBV20-1,TGCAGTGCTAGAGTGGCCCACCTCCCGATTCACAATGAGCAGTTCTTC,CSARVAHLPIHNEQFF
many,NA,TRBJ2-3,TRBV7-2,TGTGCCAGCAGCTTAGGGCCCGGCGGGTCAGAGGGAGATACGCAGTATTTT,CASSLGPGGSEGDTQYF
NA,TRBD2,TRBJ2-5,TRBV29-1,TGCAGCGCCGAGCGGGGTCAAAAGACCCAGTACTTC,CSAERGQKTQYF
many,NA,TRBJ2-7,TRBV29-1,TGCAGCGCCAGGGACACCGACTCCTACGAGCAGTACTTC,CSARDTDSYEQYF
NA,NA,TRBJ2-2,TRBV15,TGTGCCACCAGCAGAGATAGGATCGGGGAGCTGTTTTTT,CATSRDRIGELFF